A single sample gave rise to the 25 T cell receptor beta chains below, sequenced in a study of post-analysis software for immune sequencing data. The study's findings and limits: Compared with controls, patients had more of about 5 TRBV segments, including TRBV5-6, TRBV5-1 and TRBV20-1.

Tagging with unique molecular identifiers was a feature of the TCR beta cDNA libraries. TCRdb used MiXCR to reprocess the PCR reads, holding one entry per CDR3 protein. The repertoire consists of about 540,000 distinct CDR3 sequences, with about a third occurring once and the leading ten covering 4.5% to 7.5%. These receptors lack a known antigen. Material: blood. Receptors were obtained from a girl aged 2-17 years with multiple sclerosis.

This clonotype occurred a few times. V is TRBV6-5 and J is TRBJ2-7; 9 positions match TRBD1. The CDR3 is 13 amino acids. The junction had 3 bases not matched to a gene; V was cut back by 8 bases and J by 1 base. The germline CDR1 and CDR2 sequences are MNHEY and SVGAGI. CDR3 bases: TGTGCCAGCGGGGGACAGGGATCCTACGAGCAGTACTTC. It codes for CASGGQGSYEQYF.

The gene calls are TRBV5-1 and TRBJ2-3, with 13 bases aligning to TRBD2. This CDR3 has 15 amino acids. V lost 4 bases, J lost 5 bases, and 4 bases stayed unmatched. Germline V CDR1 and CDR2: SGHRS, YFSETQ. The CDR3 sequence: CASSTGTSGEDTQYF. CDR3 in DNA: TGCGCCAGCAGCACCGGGACTAGCGGGGAAGATACGCAGTATTTT.

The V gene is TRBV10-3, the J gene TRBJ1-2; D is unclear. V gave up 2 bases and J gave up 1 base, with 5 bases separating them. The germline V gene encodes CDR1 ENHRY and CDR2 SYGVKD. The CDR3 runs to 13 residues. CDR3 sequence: CAISEGNNYGYTF. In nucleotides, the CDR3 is TGTGCCATCAGTGAGGGGAATAACTATGGCTACACCTTC.

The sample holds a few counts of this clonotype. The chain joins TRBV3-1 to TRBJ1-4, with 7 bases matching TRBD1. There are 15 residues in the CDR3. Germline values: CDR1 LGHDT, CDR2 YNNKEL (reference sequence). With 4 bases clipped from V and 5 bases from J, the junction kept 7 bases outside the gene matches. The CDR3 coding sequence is TGTGCCAGCAGCCCTCAGGACAGGAAGAATGAAAAACTGTTTTTT. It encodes CASSPQDRKNEKLFF.

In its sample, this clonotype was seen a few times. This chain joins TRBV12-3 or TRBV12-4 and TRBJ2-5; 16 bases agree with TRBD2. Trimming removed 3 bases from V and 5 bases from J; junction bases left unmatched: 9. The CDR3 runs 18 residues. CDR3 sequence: CASSFLSGTSGGAETQYF. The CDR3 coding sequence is TGTGCCAGCAGTTTCCTTTCCGGGACTAGCGGGGGGGCGGAGACCCAGTACTTC.

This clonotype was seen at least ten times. The CDR3 region is CASTHAGWRGRDSYEQYF. The DNA for the CDR3 is TGTGCCAGCACCCATGCCGGTTGGCGGGGGCGCGACTCCTACGAGCAGTACTTC. The rearrangement links TRBV5-5 to TRBJ2-7, with D possibly TRBD2 on 7 matching bases. The V gene's germline CDR1 is SGHKS and CDR2 YYEKEE (reference sequence). CDR3 length equals 18 residues. V was shortened by 6 bases and J by 0 bases, with 25 bases between the two germline ends.

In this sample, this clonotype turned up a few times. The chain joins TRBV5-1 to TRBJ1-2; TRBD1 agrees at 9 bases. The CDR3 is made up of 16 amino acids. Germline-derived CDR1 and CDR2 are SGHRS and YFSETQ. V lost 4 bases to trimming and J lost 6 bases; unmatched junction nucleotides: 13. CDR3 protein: CASSTTPGQGTHGYTF. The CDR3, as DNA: TGCGCCAGCAGCACAACACCGGGACAGGGAACTCATGGCTACACCTTC.

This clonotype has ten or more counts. CDR3 in amino acids: CSVAEKAYEQYF. The DNA of the CDR3 is TGCAGCGTCGCGGAGAAGGCCTACGAGCAGTACTTC. This rearrangement joins TRBV29-1 to TRBJ2-7; no reliable D call. This CDR3 has 12 residues. The V end was cut by 6 bases, the J end by 2 bases, with 11 bases between. Germline V gene sequence: CDR1 SQVTM, CDR2 ANQGSEA.

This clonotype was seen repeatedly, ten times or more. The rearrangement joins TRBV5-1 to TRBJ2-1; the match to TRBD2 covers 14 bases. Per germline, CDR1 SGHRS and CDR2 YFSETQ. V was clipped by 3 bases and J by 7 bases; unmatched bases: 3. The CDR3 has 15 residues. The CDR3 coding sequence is TGCGCCAGCAGCTCGACTAGCGGGGGGGCAAATGAGCAGTTCTTC. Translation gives CASSSTSGGANEQFF.

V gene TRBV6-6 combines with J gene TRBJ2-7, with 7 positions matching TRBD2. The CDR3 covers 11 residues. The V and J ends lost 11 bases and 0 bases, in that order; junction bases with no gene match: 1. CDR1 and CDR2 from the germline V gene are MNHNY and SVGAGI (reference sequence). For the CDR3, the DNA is TGTGCCGCGGGGGACTCCTACGAGCAGTACTTC. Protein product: CAAGDSYEQYF.

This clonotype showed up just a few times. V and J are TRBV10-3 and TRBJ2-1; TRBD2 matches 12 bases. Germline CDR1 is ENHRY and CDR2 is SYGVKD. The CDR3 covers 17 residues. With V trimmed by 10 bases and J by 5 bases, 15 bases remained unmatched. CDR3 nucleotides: TGTGCCACTAAACTAGCGGGGGGTGGTGTAGGTGACAATGAGCAGTTCTTC. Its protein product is CATKLAGGGVGDNEQFF.

The CDR3 region is CASSLGHRGGYGYTF. The DNA of the CDR3 is TGTGCCAGCAGCTTAGGTCACAGGGGTGGCTATGGCTACACCTTC. This chain uses TRBV7-9 with TRBJ1-2; the match to TRBD1 covers 7 bases. Germline V gene data show CDR1 as SEHNR and CDR2 as FQNEAQ (reference sequence). The CDR3 has 15 amino acids. Unmatched junction bases numbered 6, after V lost 1 base and J lost 4 bases.

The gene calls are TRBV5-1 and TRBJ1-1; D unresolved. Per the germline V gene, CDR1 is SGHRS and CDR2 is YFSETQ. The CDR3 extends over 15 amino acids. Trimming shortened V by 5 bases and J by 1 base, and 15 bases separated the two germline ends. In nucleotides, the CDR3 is TGCGCCAGCAGACAACAGTCGACGGGGAACACTGAAGCTTTCTTT. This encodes CASRQQSTGNTEAFF.

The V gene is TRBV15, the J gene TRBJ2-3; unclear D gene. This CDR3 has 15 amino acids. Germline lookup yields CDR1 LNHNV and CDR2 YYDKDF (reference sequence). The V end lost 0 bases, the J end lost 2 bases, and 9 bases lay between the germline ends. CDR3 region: CATSRDVGTTDTQYF. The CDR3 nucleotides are TGTGCCACCAGCAGAGATGTCGGCACCACAGATACGCAGTATTTT.

CDR3: CASSYPGQGPYEQYF. CDR3 bases: TGTGCCAGCAGTTACCCGGGACAGGGGCCGTACGAGCAGTACTTC. This rearrangement joins TRBV6-2 or TRBV6-3 to TRBJ2-7, with TRBD1 matching over 10 bases. The germline CDR1 and CDR2 sequences are MNHEY and SVGEGT. After removal of 2 bases from V and 4 bases from J, the junction contained 5 bases not matched to a gene. The CDR3 has 15 amino acids.

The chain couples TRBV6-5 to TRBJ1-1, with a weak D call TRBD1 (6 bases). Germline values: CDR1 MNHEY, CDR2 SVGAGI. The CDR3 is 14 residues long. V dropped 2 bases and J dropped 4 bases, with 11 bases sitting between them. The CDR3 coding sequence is TGTGCCAGCAGTTACCTGGGGGCGGTCACTGAAGCTTTCTTT. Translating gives CASSYLGAVTEAFF.

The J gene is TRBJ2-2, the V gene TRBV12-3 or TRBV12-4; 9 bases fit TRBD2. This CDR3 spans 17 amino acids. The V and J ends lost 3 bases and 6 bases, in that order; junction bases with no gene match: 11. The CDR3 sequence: CASSFFSGGSGAGELFF. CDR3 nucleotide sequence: TGTGCCAGCAGTTTCTTTAGCGGGGGCTCGGGGGCCGGGGAGCTGTTTTTT.

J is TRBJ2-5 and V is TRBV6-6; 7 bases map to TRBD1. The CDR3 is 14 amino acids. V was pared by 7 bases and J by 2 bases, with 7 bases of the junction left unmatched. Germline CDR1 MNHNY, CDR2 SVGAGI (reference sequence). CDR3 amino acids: CASILSGQQETQYF. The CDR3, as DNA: TGTGCCAGCATATTATCGGGACAGCAAGAGACCCAGTACTTC.

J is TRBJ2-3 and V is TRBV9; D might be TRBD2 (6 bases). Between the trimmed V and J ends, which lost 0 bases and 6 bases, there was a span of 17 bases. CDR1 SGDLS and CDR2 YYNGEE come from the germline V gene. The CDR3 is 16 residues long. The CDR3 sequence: CASSVASSERLDTQYF. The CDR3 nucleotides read TGTGCCAGCAGCGTAGCTTCTAGCGAGAGATTGGATACGCAGTATTTT.

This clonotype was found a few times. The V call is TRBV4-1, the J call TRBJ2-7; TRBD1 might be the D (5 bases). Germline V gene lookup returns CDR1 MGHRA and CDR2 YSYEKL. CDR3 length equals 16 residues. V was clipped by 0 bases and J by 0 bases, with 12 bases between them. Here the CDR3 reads CASSQEEGASSYEQYF. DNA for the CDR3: TGCGCCAGCAGCCAAGAAGAAGGGGCGAGCTCCTACGAGCAGTACTTC.

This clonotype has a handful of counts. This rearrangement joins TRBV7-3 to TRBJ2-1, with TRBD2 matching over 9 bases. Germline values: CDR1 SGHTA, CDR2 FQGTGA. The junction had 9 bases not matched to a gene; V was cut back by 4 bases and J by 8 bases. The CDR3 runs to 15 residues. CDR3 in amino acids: CASSYGIAGGDEQFF. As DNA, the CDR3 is TGTGCCAGCAGCTACGGGATTGCGGGGGGGGATGAGCAGTTCTTC.

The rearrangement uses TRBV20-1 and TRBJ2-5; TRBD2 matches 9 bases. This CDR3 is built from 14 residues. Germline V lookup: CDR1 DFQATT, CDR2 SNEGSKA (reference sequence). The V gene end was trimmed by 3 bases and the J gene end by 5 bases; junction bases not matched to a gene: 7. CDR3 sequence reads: CSARAGGPRETQYF. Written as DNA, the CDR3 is TGCAGTGCTAGGGCGGGGGGGCCTAGGGAGACCCAGTACTTC.

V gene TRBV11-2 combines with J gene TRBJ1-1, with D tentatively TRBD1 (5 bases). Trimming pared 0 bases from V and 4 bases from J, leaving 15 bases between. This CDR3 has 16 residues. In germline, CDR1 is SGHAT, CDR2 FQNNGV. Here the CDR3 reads CASSLDLTGFVTEAFF. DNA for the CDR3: TGTGCCAGCAGCTTAGATCTAACAGGATTCGTCACTGAAGCTTTCTTT.

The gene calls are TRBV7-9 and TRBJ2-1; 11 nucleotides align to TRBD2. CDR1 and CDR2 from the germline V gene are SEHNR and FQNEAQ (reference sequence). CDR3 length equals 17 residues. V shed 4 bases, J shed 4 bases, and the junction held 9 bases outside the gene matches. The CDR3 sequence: CASSSISGGVKYNEQFF. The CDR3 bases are TGTGCCAGCAGCTCTATTAGCGGGGGGGTCAAATACAATGAGCAGTTCTTC.

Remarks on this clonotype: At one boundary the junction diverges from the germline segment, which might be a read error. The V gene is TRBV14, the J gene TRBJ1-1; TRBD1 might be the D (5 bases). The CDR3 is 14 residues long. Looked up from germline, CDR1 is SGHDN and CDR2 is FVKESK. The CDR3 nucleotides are TGCGCCAGCAGCCAAGATCTCGGGGCCCCCTGGGCTTTCTTT. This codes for CASSQDLGAPWAFF.